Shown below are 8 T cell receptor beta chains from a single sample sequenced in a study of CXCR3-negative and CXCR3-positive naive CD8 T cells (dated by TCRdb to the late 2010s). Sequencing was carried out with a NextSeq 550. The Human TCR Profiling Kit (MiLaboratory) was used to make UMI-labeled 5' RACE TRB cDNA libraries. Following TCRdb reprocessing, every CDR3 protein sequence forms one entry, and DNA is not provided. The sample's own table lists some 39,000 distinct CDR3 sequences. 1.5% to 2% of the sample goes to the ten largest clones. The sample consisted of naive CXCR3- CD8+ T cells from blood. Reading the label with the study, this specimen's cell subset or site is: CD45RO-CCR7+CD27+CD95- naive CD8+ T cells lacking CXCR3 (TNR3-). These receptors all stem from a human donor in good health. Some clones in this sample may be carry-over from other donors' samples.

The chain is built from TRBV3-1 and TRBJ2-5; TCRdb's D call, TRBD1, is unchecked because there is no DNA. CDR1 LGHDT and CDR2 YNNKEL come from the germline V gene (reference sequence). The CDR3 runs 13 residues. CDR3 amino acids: CASSHRTEETQYF.

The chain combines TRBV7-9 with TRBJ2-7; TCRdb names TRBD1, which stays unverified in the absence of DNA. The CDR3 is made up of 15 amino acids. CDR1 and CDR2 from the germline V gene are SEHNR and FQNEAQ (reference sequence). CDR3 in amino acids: CASSSSGADMGEQYF.

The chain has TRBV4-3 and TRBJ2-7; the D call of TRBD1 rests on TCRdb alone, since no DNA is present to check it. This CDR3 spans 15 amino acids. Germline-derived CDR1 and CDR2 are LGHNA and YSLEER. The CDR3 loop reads CASSQGLAHAYEQYF.

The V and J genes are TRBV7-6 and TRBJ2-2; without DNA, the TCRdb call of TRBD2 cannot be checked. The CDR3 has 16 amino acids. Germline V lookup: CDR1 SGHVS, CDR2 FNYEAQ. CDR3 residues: CASSFGLAGGTGELFF.

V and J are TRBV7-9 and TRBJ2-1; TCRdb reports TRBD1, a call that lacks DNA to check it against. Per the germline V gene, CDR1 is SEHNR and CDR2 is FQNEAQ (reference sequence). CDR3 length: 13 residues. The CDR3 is CASSGLGRPQKFF.

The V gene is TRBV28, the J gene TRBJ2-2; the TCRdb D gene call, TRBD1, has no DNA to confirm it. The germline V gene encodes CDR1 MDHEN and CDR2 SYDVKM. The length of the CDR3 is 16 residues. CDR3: CASSFPGRENTGELFF.

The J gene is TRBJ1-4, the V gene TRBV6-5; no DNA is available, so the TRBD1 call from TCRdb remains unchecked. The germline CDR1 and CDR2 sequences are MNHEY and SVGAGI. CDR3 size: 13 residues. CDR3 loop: CASSYTSGGKLFF.

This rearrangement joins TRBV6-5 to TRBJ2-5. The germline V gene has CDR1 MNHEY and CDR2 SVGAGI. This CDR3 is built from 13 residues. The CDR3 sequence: CASRGPALETQYF.